This TCR beta chain was captured by sequencing in a study of vaccination and CD4 T cells after COVID-19. Specified treatment: approximately 11-day PBMC culture with coronavirus spike peptide pools or control peptides (ViraFEST assay). CD4+ T lymphocytes from the unexposed donor were collected before the COVID-19 pandemic (2011-2018). This clonotype was counted only a few times. Its antigen is as yet unknown. The Oncomine TCR Beta short-read assay sequenced DNA from cultured CD4+ T cells. TCRdb re-called the PCR reads with MiXCR, one entry per CDR3 protein. The sample shows about 7,600 distinct CDR3 sequences, approximately 49% of them seen only once. V shed 0 bases and J shed 1 base, with 12 bases lying between them. This CDR3 contains 16 residues. Germline CDR1 MNHEY, CDR2 SVGAGI.

The TCR comes from a human donor in good health. Sequencing input: CD4+ T cells from blood, cultured in vitro. V and J are TRBV6-5 and TRBJ1-1, with a tentative D call TRBD1 (6 bases). This CDR3 is CASSYSPGQWNTEAFF. For the CDR3, the DNA is TGTGCCAGCAGTTACTCGCCGGGACAATGGAACACTGAAGCTTTCTTT.